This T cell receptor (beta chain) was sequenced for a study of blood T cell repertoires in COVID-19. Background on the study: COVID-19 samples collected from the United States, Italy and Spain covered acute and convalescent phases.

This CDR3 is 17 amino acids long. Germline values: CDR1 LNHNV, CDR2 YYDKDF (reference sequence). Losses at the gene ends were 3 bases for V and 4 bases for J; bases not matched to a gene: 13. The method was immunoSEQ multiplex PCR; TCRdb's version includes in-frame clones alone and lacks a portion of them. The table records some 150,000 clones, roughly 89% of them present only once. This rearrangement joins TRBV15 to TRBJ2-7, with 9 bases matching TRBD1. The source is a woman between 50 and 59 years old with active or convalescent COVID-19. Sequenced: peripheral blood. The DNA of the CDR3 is TGTGCCACCAGCAGTGATACGCCGGGACAGGGAAAATACGAGCAGTACTTC. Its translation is CATSSDTPGQGKYEQYF.